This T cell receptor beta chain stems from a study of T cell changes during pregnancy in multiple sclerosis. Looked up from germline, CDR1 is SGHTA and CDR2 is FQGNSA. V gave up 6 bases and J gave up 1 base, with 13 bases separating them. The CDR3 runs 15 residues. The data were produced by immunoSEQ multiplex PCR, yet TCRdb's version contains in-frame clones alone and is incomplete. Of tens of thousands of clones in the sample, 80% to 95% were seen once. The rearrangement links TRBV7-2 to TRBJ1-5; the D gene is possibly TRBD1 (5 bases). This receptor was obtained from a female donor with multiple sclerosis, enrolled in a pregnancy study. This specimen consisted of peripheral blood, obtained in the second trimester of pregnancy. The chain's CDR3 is CASSFWGESNQPQHF. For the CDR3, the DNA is TGTGCCAGCAGTTTTTGGGGCGAGAGCAATCAGCCCCAGCATTTT.